The sequence of this TCR beta chain was determined in a study of cytomegalovirus exposure and HLA in healthy donors. Findings and caveats of the study: Common viral pathogens (according to a later analysis) appeared linked to several of the most significant clusters. It is likely that the observed cluster of highly shared sequence variants was a sequencing artifact. It has been reported that TCR beta sequences accurately predicted the HLA-A and HLA-B alleles of most subjects.

This clone has a handful of counts. The antigen remains unidentified. V shed 3 bases and J shed 6 bases, with 3 bases lying between them. CDR3 length: 10 residues. Germline values: CDR1 SQVTM, CDR2 ANQGSEA. The primer mix had 60 Vbeta and 13 Jbeta primers. The protocol was immunoSEQ multiplex PCR, while the TCRdb copy is restricted to in-frame clones and leaves out a portion. Of around 210,000 clones in the sample, around 73% were seen once. Material for sequencing was PBMCs. The gene calls are TRBV29-1 and TRBJ2-1; no clear D gene. The TCR sequence derives from a woman in her twenties or thirties in good health and CMV-seronegative. CDR3 protein: CSVDRNEQFF. CDR3 in DNA: TGCAGCGTTGACCGCAATGAGCAGTTCTTC.